This is a list of T cell receptor beta chains from one sample in a study of regulatory T cells in long-lasting Graves disease. TCRdb re-called the multiplex PCR reads through MiXCR, storing one row per CDR3 protein. Of 520,000 or so distinct CDR3 sequences in the sample, around 11% are singletons; the top ten hold roughly 8.9%. The sample also formed part of further work on T cells in Graves' hyperthyroidism and ophthalmopathy.

This specimen was peripheral blood mononuclear cells (PBMCs), taken at new diagnosis, from a patient treated with antithyroid drugs. Every receptor here comes from a woman aged 25 to 39 with Graves disease. Both conserved end residues are part of each CDR3. The D gene is left open where the match is weak. The listing skips clone size in some rows; elsewhere it reads once, few, many or a size class.

cdr3_nt	cdr3_aa	v_call	j_call	clone_size	d_call
TGTGCCAGCTCACCACCAGGGATGAGGTCCGATGAGCAGTTCTTC	CASSPPGMRSDEQFF	TRBV18	TRBJ2-1	many	NA
TGTGCCAGCAAGGGGACAGGGGCGGTTGACTATGGCTACACCTTC	CASKGTGAVDYGYTF	TRBV28	TRBJ1-2	many	TRBD1
TGTGCCAGCAGATACAAGGGGAATCAGCCCCAGCATTTT	CASRYKGNQPQHF	TRBV28	TRBJ1-5	NA	NA
TGCGCCAGCAGCCGGGAAACAGGGTACACTGAAGCTTTCTTT	CASSRETGYTEAFF	TRBV4-3	TRBJ1-1	NA	NA
TGTGCCAGTAGCCAGATATCCCGGGTTCTAGCGGGAGGATCCTACAATGAGCAGTTCTTT	CASSQISRVLAGGSYNEQFF	TRBV19	TRBJ2-1	many	TRBD2
TGTGCCAGCAGCTTAGTTTCCTCGTGGGGACAAGAGACCCAGTACTTC	CASSLVSSWGQETQYF	TRBV11-2	TRBJ2-5	many	NA
TGTGCCAGCATTCGGGACGGAAGCTCCTACAATGAGCAGTTCTTC	CASIRDGSSYNEQFF	TRBV19	TRBJ2-1	many	NA
TGTGCCGGATCATATAGGGGAGTAAGTACTGAAGCTTTCTTT	CAGSYRGVSTEAFF	TRBV6-2/TRBV6-3	TRBJ1-1	few	NA
TGTGCCAGCAGGACCCGGCCCCACACTGAAGCTTTCTTT	CASRTRPHTEAFF	TRBV6-1	TRBJ1-1	many	NA
TGCGCCAGCAGCCCGCCGGGATCCCAAGAGACCCAGTACTTC	CASSPPGSQETQYF	TRBV5-1	TRBJ2-5	many	NA
TGTGCCAGCACCGGTAGGCTAGCGGGAGCAGGGGGATGGGAAGAGACCCAGTACTTC	CASTGRLAGAGGWEETQYF	TRBV12-3/TRBV12-4	TRBJ2-5	many	TRBD2
TGTGCCAGCAGTTCCCTAGCGGGAGTAACCTACAATGAGCAGTTCTTC	CASSSLAGVTYNEQFF	TRBV2	TRBJ2-1	few	TRBD2
TGTGCCAGCTCGACAGGGGAGGAGGGCTACACCTTC	CASSTGEEGYTF	TRBV18	TRBJ1-2	many	TRBD1
TGTGCCAGCAGGGAGACAGGCTCCTACGAGCAGTACTTC	CASRETGSYEQYF	TRBV6-2/TRBV6-3	TRBJ2-7	many	NA
TGTGCCACCAGTGACGTTGGACGGAGATACAATGAGCAGTTCTTC	CATSDVGRRYNEQFF	TRBV24-1	TRBJ2-1	NA	NA
TGTGCCAGCAGGGGGGGGACAGGGGGAACTCAGCCCCAGCATTTT	CASRGGTGGTQPQHF	TRBV12-3/TRBV12-4	TRBJ1-5	NA	TRBD1
TGTGCCAGCAGCCTTCACCTGGGGGCTGAAGCTTTCTTT	CASSLHLGAEAFF	TRBV12-3/TRBV12-4	TRBJ1-1	many	NA
TGCGCCAGCAGTGAACGTACAGGGGGCGACGAGCAGTACTTC	CASSERTGGDEQYF	TRBV10-2	TRBJ2-7	many	TRBD1
TGCGCCAGCAGCCAAGCGGGGAGCTCCTACAATGAGCAGTTCTTC	CASSQAGSSYNEQFF	TRBV4-1	TRBJ2-1	NA	NA
TGTGCCAGCAGTGAATTCTTTAGCTGGTCCTACGAGCAGTACTTC	CASSEFFSWSYEQYF	TRBV6-1	TRBJ2-7	many	NA
TGTGCCAGCAGTTACTCCTCCGGACAGGGTAATGAAAAACTGTTTTTT	CASSYSSGQGNEKLFF	TRBV6-2/TRBV6-3	TRBJ1-4	many	TRBD1
TGCAGTGCTGCCCTACAAAAGGAAGAAGACGAGCAGTACTTC	CSAALQKEEDEQYF	TRBV20-1	TRBJ2-7	many	NA
TGTGCCAGCAGTCGGGACAGGTCCTTGGGTGGCTACACCTTC	CASSRDRSLGGYTF	TRBV12-3/TRBV12-4	TRBJ1-2	many	TRBD1
TGTGCCAGCAGTTTAAGTAACTTGAGGAGGAGGTCCACTGAAGCTTTCTTT	CASSLSNLRRRSTEAFF	TRBV27	TRBJ1-1	many	NA
TGCAGTGCTCAAAAAACCCAGGGAGGGGATGAGCAGTACTTC	CSAQKTQGGDEQYF	TRBV20-1	TRBJ2-7	NA	TRBD2
TGTGCCAGCAGTGAATGGCGTTCCGGGGCCAACGTCCTGACTTTC	CASSEWRSGANVLTF	TRBV2	TRBJ2-6	many	NA
TGCAGTGCCCAGGGGGCGGGAATTGGAAACATTCAGTACTTC	CSAQGAGIGNIQYF	TRBV20-1	TRBJ2-4	few	TRBD1
TGTGCCAGCTCACCACGCACAGCTTCCCCCCAGCATTTT	CASSPRTASPQHF	TRBV18	TRBJ1-5	many	NA
TGTGCCAGCAGCCGACAGACAACTAATGAAAAACTGTTTTTT	CASSRQTTNEKLFF	TRBV7-9	TRBJ1-4	few	NA
TGCAGTGCTAGAGCTTGGGACGGCAACGAAGCTTTCTTT	CSARAWDGNEAFF	TRBV20-1	TRBJ1-1	many	NA
TGTGCCAGCAGCCGCAGGGGCCAAAATTCACCCCTCCACTTT	CASSRRGQNSPLHF	TRBV12-3/TRBV12-4	TRBJ1-6	many	NA
TGTGCCAGCAGTGCAGTCCCTAACAATGAGCAGTTCTTC	CASSAVPNNEQFF	TRBV12-3/TRBV12-4	TRBJ2-1	many	NA
TGTGCCACCAGTGATTTAGGGTCCTACAATGAGCAGTTCTTC	CATSDLGSYNEQFF	TRBV24-1	TRBJ2-1	many	NA
TGTGCCACCAGTGATTATCGGGATCAGCCCCAGCATTTT	CATSDYRDQPQHF	TRBV24-1	TRBJ1-5	many	NA
TGTGCCAGCAGTTTGAGGGGGCAAATTAACACTGAAGCTTTCTTT	CASSLRGQINTEAFF	TRBV28	TRBJ1-1	many	TRBD1
TGTGCCAGCAGTTCTCGGCCGGGGAACTATGGCTACACCTTC	CASSSRPGNYGYTF	TRBV28	TRBJ1-2	NA	NA
TGCGCCAGCAGCTTACAGGCCCGCGAGGACACTGAAGCTTTCTTT	CASSLQAREDTEAFF	TRBV5-1	TRBJ1-1	many	NA
TGTGCCAGCAAACGACAGGGAGTGGACTATGGCTACACCTTC	CASKRQGVDYGYTF	TRBV28	TRBJ1-2	NA	TRBD1
TGTGCCAGCAGCACTTTAACTAGCGCACTTTACAATGAGCAGTTCTTC	CASSTLTSALYNEQFF	TRBV7-9	TRBJ2-1	NA	TRBD2
TGTGCCAGCAGCTTCTACTTATCTGGGCGGGAGCTGTTTTTT	CASSFYLSGRELFF	TRBV11-2	TRBJ2-2	NA	NA